Following are 32 T cell receptor beta chains from one sample sequenced in a study of shared clonotypes between healthy human individuals. Produced via immunoSEQ multiplex PCR; TCRdb's table is partial and in-frame only. The table includes about 1 million clones, around 76% detected once. The material sequenced was memory CD4+ T cells sorted from blood. Subset here: CD45RA-negative fraction. The receptors originated from a man between 18 and 29 years old in good health.

The chain recombines TRBV4-1 with TRBJ2-3, with 7 bases matching TRBD2. In germline, CDR1 is MGHRA, CDR2 YSYEKL. The CDR3 contains 17 residues. Unmatched junction bases numbered 15, after V lost 4 bases and J lost 5 bases. The CDR3 spells CASSPVKRWKREDTQYF. Written as DNA, the CDR3 is TGCGCCAGCAGCCCAGTTAAACGGTGGAAGCGGGAAGATACGCAGTATTTT.

This chain uses TRBV7-2 with TRBJ2-7; no clear D gene. The germline CDR1 and CDR2 sequences are SGHTA and FQGNSA. The CDR3 has 14 residues. Trimming left V 5 bases short and J 3 bases short, with 14 bases between. As DNA, the CDR3 is TGTGCCAGCAGCACTCCCCAAACCAACTACGAGCAGTACTTC. Amino acids: CASSTPQTNYEQYF.

The chain is built from TRBV9 and TRBJ2-1, with D uncertain. Trimming took off 4 bases at V and 4 bases at J, with 15 bases between the two ends. CDR3 length: 15 residues. Germline CDR1 and CDR2: SGDLS and YYNGEE. CDR3 coding DNA: TGTGCCAGCAGCCCCGAGCTGACTCGTTACAATGAGCAGTTCTTC. Residues: CASSPELTRYNEQFF. Combining the CDR3 with reference TRBV9 and TRBJ2-1 gives the whole variable domain DSGVTQTPKHLITATGQRVTLRCSPRSGDLSVYWYQQSLDQGLQFLIQYYNGEERAKGNILERFSAQQFPDLHSELNLSSLELGDSALYFCASSPELTRYNEQFFGPGTRLTVL.

The chain uses TRBV19 and TRBJ1-2; D not certain. The CDR3 is 15 amino acids. Deletions cut 7 bases from V and 3 bases from J, with 18 bases between. Germline loops: CDR1 LNHDA, CDR2 SQIVND (reference sequence). The CDR3 loop reads CASIRGGGGDYGYTF. The CDR3 region has the DNA TGTGCCAGTATCAGAGGTGGAGGCGGGGACTATGGCTACACCTTC.

There are a few counts of this clone. V and J are TRBV10-1 and TRBJ2-5; unclear D gene. This CDR3 has 13 residues. In germline, CDR1 is WNHNN, CDR2 SYGVQD (reference sequence). Trimming took 4 bases from V and 5 from J, leaving 11 bases between them. CDR3: CASSGRASETQYF. CDR3 DNA: TGCGCCAGCAGTGGAAGGGCGAGCGAGACCCAGTACTTC.

This clone was recorded only once. The chain recombines TRBV7-2 with TRBJ2-2; maybe TRBD1 (5 bases). CDR1 is SGHTA, CDR2 FQGNSA, per germline. The CDR3 consists of 14 residues. The V end lost 5 bases, the J end lost 5 bases, and 12 bases lay between the germline ends. CDR3 in amino acids: CASSPRRVTGELFF. In DNA, the CDR3 is TGTGCCAGCAGCCCACGCAGGGTAACCGGGGAGCTGTTTTTT.

V and J are TRBV10-3 and TRBJ2-2, with 7 bases that match TRBD1. Germline V lookup: CDR1 ENHRY, CDR2 SYGVKD. The V segment lost 0 bases and the J segment 7 bases; nucleotides outside the gene matches: 5. The CDR3 spans 15 residues. Written as DNA, the CDR3 is TGTGCCATCAGTGAGTCGACAGGGTCGATCGGGGAGCTGTTTTTT. Translating gives CAISESTGSIGELFF.

As to this clone: Here the CDR3 omits its conserved ending phenylalanine or tryptophan, so a read error is the likely source. CDR3 DNA sequence: TGTGCCATCAGTCAGGGACAGGACAATTCACCCCTCCACCTT. Translated, it gives CAISQGQDNSPLHL. V usage is TRBV10-3 and J usage is TRBJ1-6; 8 nucleotides agree with TRBD1. Germline CDR1 ENHRY, CDR2 SYGVKD. The CDR3 has 14 residues. V lost 5 bases to trimming and J lost 7 bases; unmatched junction nucleotides: 4.

The table lists this clone with a count of one. CDR3 protein: CASSQESFPGLAGADTQYF. CDR3 nucleotide sequence: TGCGCCAGCAGCCAAGAATCTTTCCCGGGACTAGCGGGGGCAGATACGCAGTATTTT. This chain connects TRBV4-1 to TRBJ2-3; 14 bases align to TRBD2. Germline CDR1 is MGHRA and CDR2 is YSYEKL. Trimming cost V 0 bases and J 4 bases; bases outside gene matches: 9. The CDR3 is 19 residues long.

The V call is TRBV7-9, the J call TRBJ2-6; D is unclear. Trimming left V 1 base short and J 1 base short, with 5 bases between. The germline V gene has CDR1 SEHNR and CDR2 FQNEAQ (reference sequence). The CDR3 is 15 amino acids. The DNA for the CDR3 is TGTGCCAGCAGCTTAGGACCATCTGGGGCCAACGTCCTGACTTTC. Amino acids: CASSLGPSGANVLTF.

This chain connects TRBV29-1 to TRBJ1-2; possibly TRBD1 for D (5 bases). The V and J ends lost 6 bases and 7 bases respectively, with 24 bases between them. The CDR3 length is 15 residues. Per germline, CDR1 SQVTM and CDR2 ANQGSEA. The CDR3 is CSVVTGRAEWGGYTF. CDR3 nucleotides: TGCAGCGTCGTGACGGGGCGAGCTGAGTGGGGTGGCTACACCTTC.

The rearrangement uses TRBV7-2 and TRBJ1-2; D gene unclear. This CDR3 contains 13 residues. Trimming left V 5 bases short and J 8 bases short, with 15 bases between. The V gene's germline CDR1 is SGHTA and CDR2 FQGNSA. CDR3: CASSPSPSWGYTF. CDR3 coding DNA: TGTGCCAGCAGCCCCAGCCCGTCCTGGGGCTACACCTTC.

This chain's CDR3 is CASRESYEQYF. CDR3 in DNA: TGTGCCAGCAGGGAATCCTACGAGCAGTACTTC. J is TRBJ2-7 and V is TRBV9; no firm D call. CDR3 length: 11 amino acids. V lost 5 bases and J lost 1, with 4 bases in between. The germline V gene encodes CDR1 SGDLS and CDR2 YYNGEE.

The CDR3 coding sequence is TGCGCCAGCAGCCGGGACCCCAAGACCGGGGAGCTGTTTTTT. It codes for CASSRDPKTGELFF. V and J are TRBV10-1 and TRBJ2-2; either TRBD1 or TRBD2 may supply D (5 bases each). Germline lookup yields CDR1 WNHNN and CDR2 SYGVQD (reference sequence). The CDR3 is 14 amino acids. Trimming removed 6 bases from V and 5 bases from J, with 13 bases in between.

CDR3 protein: CASTPAGGGQPQHF. The CDR3 DNA sequence: TGCGCCAGCACCCCAGCAGGCGGCGGCCAGCCCCAGCATTTT. This chain connects TRBV10-2 to TRBJ1-5; D gene unclear. The CDR3 spans 14 residues. Germline V gene data show CDR1 as WSHSY and CDR2 as SAAADI. V lost 7 bases, J lost 7 bases, and 17 bases lay in between.

This rearrangement joins TRBV6-5 to TRBJ2-4; 9 bases agree with TRBD1. Germline V lookup: CDR1 MNHEY, CDR2 SVGAGI. The CDR3 length is 14 residues. Trimming removed 2 bases from V and 12 bases from J; junction bases left unmatched: 8. The CDR3 loop reads CASSYRLGTGNQYF. In nucleotides, the CDR3 is TGTGCCAGCAGTTACCGTTTGGGGACAGGGAATCAGTACTTC.

The chain is built from TRBV5-1 and TRBJ1-6; no firm D call. V was cut by 2 bases and J by 7 bases, with 10 bases left in between. CDR1 is SGHRS, CDR2 YFSETQ, per germline. This CDR3 spans 14 amino acids. The CDR3 bases are TGCGCCAGCAGCTTCGGTCAAGGGAATTCACCCCTCCACTTT. It specifies CASSFGQGNSPLHF.

This chain uses TRBV7-2 with TRBJ2-7; 12 bases are shared with TRBD2. CDR3 length: 16 residues. Germline V gene lookup returns CDR1 SGHTA and CDR2 FQGNSA. V lost 5 bases to trimming and J lost 6 bases; unmatched junction nucleotides: 11. In DNA form, the CDR3 reads TGTGCCAGCAGCCCCAGCTCTACTAGCGGGAGGTTCGAGCAGTACTTC. Protein product: CASSPSSTSGRFEQYF.

V and J are TRBV25-1 and TRBJ1-2, with D maybe TRBD1 (6 bases). V was clipped by 5 bases and J by 6 bases, with 16 bases between them. The CDR3 is 14 amino acids. Germline V gene lookup returns CDR1 MGHDK and CDR2 SYGVNS. The CDR3 DNA is TGTGCCAGCAGTCAGCTCATGGGACACCATGGCTACACCTTC. This encodes CASSQLMGHHGYTF.

The J gene is TRBJ2-5, the V gene TRBV25-1; tentative D call: TRBD1 (5 bases). V lost 0 bases and J 2 bases, leaving 10 bases between the germline ends. The CDR3 length is 15 residues. Germline V gene data show CDR1 as MGHDK and CDR2 as SYGVNS. The CDR3 nucleotides are TGTGCCAGCAGTGAATATAGGGGTTTTCAAGAGACCCAGTACTTC. Translating gives CASSEYRGFQETQYF.

The chain is built from TRBV5-6 and TRBJ1-5; 9 nucleotides match TRBD1. The V segment lost 2 bases and the J segment 6 bases; nucleotides outside the gene matches: 6. The CDR3 covers 15 residues. Germline loops: CDR1 SGHDT, CDR2 YYEEEE. The CDR3 reads CASSFRGTGSQPQHF. CDR3 DNA: TGTGCCAGCAGCTTTCGAGGGACAGGGAGTCAGCCCCAGCATTTT.

The rearrangement uses TRBV7-2 and TRBJ2-5, with D tentatively TRBD2 (5 bases). The CDR3 totals 14 residues. Trimming stripped 2 bases from V and 1 base from J, with 8 bases between. From germline, CDR1 is SGHTA and CDR2 FQGNSA. The CDR3 here is CASSLPGSQETQYF. CDR3 DNA: TGTGCCAGCAGCTTACCGGGGAGCCAAGAGACCCAGTACTTC.

The chain joins TRBV18 to TRBJ1-1, with D unresolved. V shed 5 bases and J shed 0 bases, with 13 bases lying between them. The CDR3 has 15 residues. Germline-derived CDR1 and CDR2 are KGHSH and LQKENI. The CDR3 nucleotides read TGTGCCAGCTCAAGTCTGCCAATGGTGAACACTGAAGCTTTCTTT. Its translation is CASSSLPMVNTEAFF.

The chain couples TRBV4-1 to TRBJ1-2; D not certain. This CDR3 is 17 amino acids long. From germline, CDR1 is MGHRA and CDR2 YSYEKL. V was cut by 1 base and J by 4 bases, with 19 bases left in between. The CDR3 loop is CASSQAYQTPDGYGYTF. In DNA, the CDR3 is TGCGCCAGCAGCCAAGCCTACCAAACACCCGATGGCTATGGCTACACCTTC.

With regard to this clone: The identical CDR3 is also encoded by other nucleotide sequences in the sample. The chain couples TRBV20-1 to TRBJ2-3; D is uncertain. CDR3 size: 11 residues. Per germline, CDR1 DFQATT and CDR2 SNEGSKA (reference sequence). Trimming removed 1 base at V and 4 bases at J, with 3 bases between. CDR3 sequence: CSARGSDTQYF. For the CDR3, the DNA is TGCAGTGCTAGAGGGTCAGATACGCAGTATTTT.

This clone was seen only once. For the CDR3, the DNA is TGCAGCGTTCCGGCGGGACAGGCATGGGAGACCCAGTACTTC. Protein sequence: CSVPAGQAWETQYF. The chain recombines TRBV29-1 with TRBJ2-5, with TRBD1 matching over 8 bases. The CDR3 covers 14 residues. Germline-derived CDR1 and CDR2 are SQVTM and ANQGSEA. V shed 5 bases and J 5 bases; nucleotides not matched to a gene: 10.

This clone was seen just once. V is TRBV7-8 and J is TRBJ2-7; D ambiguous. CDR3 length: 14 residues. The V end was cut by 0 bases, the J end by 6 bases, with 12 bases between. Germline values: CDR1 SGHVS, CDR2 FQNEAQ. The CDR3 nucleotides read TGTGCCAGCAGCTTAGCGGTGGGTATAGGCGAGCAGTACTTC. Translating it yields CASSLAVGIGEQYF.

This chain joins TRBV5-1 and TRBJ2-5; 12 bases fit TRBD1. J gave up 6 bases and V 3 bases, and 6 bases lay outside the gene matches. In germline, CDR1 is SGHRS, CDR2 YFSETQ. This CDR3 has 15 amino acids. The chain's CDR3 is CASSSGQGAEKTQYF. The CDR3 region has the DNA TGCGCCAGCAGCTCGGGACAGGGGGCGGAAAAGACCCAGTACTTC. Combining the CDR3 with reference TRBV5-1 and TRBJ2-5 gives the whole variable domain KAGVTQTPRYLIKTRGQQVTLSCSPISGHRSVSWYQQTPGQGLQFLFEYFSETQRNKGNFPGRFSGRQFSNSRSEMNVSTLELGDSALYLCASSSGQGAEKTQYFGPGTRLLVL.

The chain uses TRBV2 and TRBJ1-2; maybe TRBD1 (6 bases). V was shortened by 2 bases and J by 8 bases, with 21 bases between the two germline ends. The germline CDR1 and CDR2 sequences are SNHLY and FYNNEI. The CDR3 totals 16 residues. The CDR3 is CASSESDSKGVEGYTF. CDR3 coding DNA: TGTGCCAGCAGTGAATCGGACAGTAAAGGAGTGGAGGGCTACACCTTC.

The V and J genes are TRBV20-1 and TRBJ2-7; 9 bases align to TRBD1. Germline V CDR1 and CDR2: DFQATT, SNEGSKA (reference sequence). The CDR3 runs to 11 residues. CDR3 sequence (DNA): TGCAGCCCGGGACAGGGAGGCGAGCAGTACTTC. As protein: CSPGQGGEQYF.

The V and J genes are TRBV27 and TRBJ1-2, with TRBD1 as a possible D gene (6 bases). Looked up from germline, CDR1 is MNHEY and CDR2 is SMNVEV (reference sequence). The CDR3 sequence is 17 residues long. With 1 base removed from V and 5 bases from J, the gap between germline ends came to 20 bases. CDR3 nucleotide sequence: TGTGCCAGCAGTTTATTAAAAACAGGGAGGGGATCGTATGGCTACACCTTC. Its translation: CASSLLKTGRGSYGYTF.

The rearrangement uses TRBV7-9 and TRBJ1-1; no clear D. With 1 base removed from V and 3 bases from J, the gap between germline ends came to 6 bases. The CDR3 loop spans 13 amino acids. CDR1 and CDR2 (germline): SEHNR, FQNEAQ (reference sequence). The CDR3 reads CASSLGIYTEAFF. The CDR3 bases are TGTGCCAGCAGCTTAGGCATTTACACTGAAGCTTTCTTT. The full variable domain, in which reference TRBV7-9 and TRBJ1-1 provide the parts outside the CDR3, is DTGVSQNPRHKITKRGQNVTFRCDPISEHNRLYWYRQTLGQGPEFLTYFQNEAQLEKSRLLSDRFSAERPKGSFSTLEIQRTEQGDSAMYLCASSLGIYTEAFFGQGTRLTVV.